This T cell receptor (beta chain) originates from a study of CD8 T cells in ankylosing spondylitis (dated by TCRdb to about 2017). Concerning the study at large: The study profiled T cell receptor beta repertoires in healthy donors and ankylosing spondylitis patients to find disease-linked TCR variants. The whole study cohort included 85 to 120 healthy donors and about two dozen ankylosing spondylitis patients. Samples of peripheral blood were taken, and for ankylosing spondylitis patients, synovial fluid was collected as well.

The study at large found these results: Some of the motif variants had been reported before in the synovial fluid and blood of reactive arthritis patients, a finding that suggests common disease-initiation mechanisms. The disease-linked clones showed a CD8+ phenotype and occurred at relatively low frequencies in peripheral blood. According to the report, matched synovial fluid samples from ankylosing spondylitis patients were significantly enriched for the disease-linked clones. Blood from ankylosing spondylitis patients appeared to be characterized by a TCR beta motif composed of eight or nine highly homologous amino acid variants.

Reading from cysteine to phenylalanine, the CDR3 counts 16 amino acids. Here the CDR3 DNA is all that survives: 48 bases in frame from base 1. V has 3 bases trimmed and J has 2 bases trimmed; junction bases matching no gene number 8. Taken from the germline V gene (reference sequence), the CDR1 and CDR2 loops are DFQATT and SNEGSKA. This clonotype was seen ten or more times. Its specific antigen is unknown. No much larger clonotype is one base removed from it; base qualities were not supplied. The run used an Illumina HiSeq 2500. Quantitative 5'-RACE with molecular barcodes was used to prepare TCR beta libraries. In the paper's pipeline: To identify disease-linked TCR variants, a new computational method was used, one built on a probabilistic model of VDJ rearrangement. TCRdb redid the processing of the public reads, applying fastp at Q25 and MiXCR, and retained in-frame beta chains. Each record represents a unique CDR3 protein, reported with the most common genes and DNA among its rows. TCRdb's processing, not the authors', yielded these V and J calls. The sample profile shows 100,000 or so distinct CDR3 sequences; about 9% of them were found once. The ten largest make up under 35% of the sample.

The material sequenced was blood, either unsorted or a sorted T cell fraction (not recorded which). The receptor chain draws on TRBV20-1 and TRBJ2-3; TRBD2 aligns with 10 central bases. The receptor was derived from a male donor with ankylosing spondylitis. The DNA sequence reads TGCAGTGCTAGTCCCCTAGCGGGAGAGCTCACAGATACGCAGTATTTT. It translates as CSASPLAGELTDTQYF.